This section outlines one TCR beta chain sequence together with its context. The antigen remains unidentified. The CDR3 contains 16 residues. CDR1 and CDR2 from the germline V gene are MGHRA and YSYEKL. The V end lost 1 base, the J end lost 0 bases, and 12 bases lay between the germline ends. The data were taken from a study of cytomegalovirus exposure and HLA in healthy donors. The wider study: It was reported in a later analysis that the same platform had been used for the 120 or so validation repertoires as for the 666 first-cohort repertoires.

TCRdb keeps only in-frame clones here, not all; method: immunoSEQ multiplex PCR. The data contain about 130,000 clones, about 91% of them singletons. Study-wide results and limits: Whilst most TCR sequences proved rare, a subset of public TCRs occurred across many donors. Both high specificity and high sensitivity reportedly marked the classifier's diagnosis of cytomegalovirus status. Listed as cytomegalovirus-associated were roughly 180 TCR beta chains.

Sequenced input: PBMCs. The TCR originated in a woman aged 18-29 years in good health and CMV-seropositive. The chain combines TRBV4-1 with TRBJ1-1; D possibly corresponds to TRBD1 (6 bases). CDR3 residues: CASSQGWGPMNTEAFF. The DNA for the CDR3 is TGCGCCAGCAGCCAAGGGTGGGGGCCGATGAACACTGAAGCTTTCTTT.